Each of the 23 T cell receptor beta chains below was sequenced from the same sample in a study of blood T cells in healthy people across ages (dated by TCRdb to 2013 to 2016). Library preparation used 5' RACE. Sequencing used an Illumina HiSeq 2500. A second PCR of roughly 7 to 12 cycles was run with a J-beta primer mix and a sample-barcoded 5' primer. TCRdb cleaned the public reads at Q25 with fastp, built clones with MiXCR and kept in-frame beta chains. Rows are combined by CDR3 protein, so each entry shows the most common genes and DNA. Recorded for this sample are about 1.6 million distinct CDR3 sequences; about 31% of them occurred a single time. In total, the top ten clones hold around 11% of the sample. The sample comprised blood. The receptors shown here come from a woman between 25 and 40 years old in good health.

The chain links TRBV6-5 to TRBJ2-7, with a tentative D call TRBD1 (6 bases). Gene TRBJ2-1 matches the end of the DNA better, so the J call may be wrong. The CDR3 is made up of 13 amino acids. Per the germline V gene, CDR1 is MNHEY and CDR2 is SVGAGI. CDR3 sequence (DNA): TGTGCCAGCAGCTCGGACAGCGCCTACGAGCAGTTCTTC. Amino acid sequence: CASSSDSAYEQFF.

This chain joins TRBV20-1 and TRBJ2-3, with no clear D. CDR3 length: 16 amino acids. V was cut by 2 bases and J by 5 bases, with 20 bases left in between. Germline V gene sequence: CDR1 DFQATT, CDR2 SNEGSKA (reference sequence). The CDR3 spells CSARPPQTLTGDTQYF. The CDR3 nucleotides are TGCAGTGCTAGACCACCCCAGACTCTAACGGGAGATACGCAGTATTTT.

This chain uses TRBV30 with TRBJ1-5; D call uncertain. V dropped 3 bases and J dropped 9 bases, with 18 bases sitting between them. Looked up from germline, CDR1 is GTSNPN and CDR2 is SVGIG (reference sequence). The CDR3 has 14 amino acids. The CDR3 loop reads CAWSSGSSYRPQHF. The CDR3 coding sequence is TGTGCCTGGAGCTCCGGGTCCTCCTATCGGCCCCAGCATTTT.

V and J are TRBV7-9 and TRBJ2-1; possibly TRBD1 or TRBD2 for D (6 bases each). Trimming pared 5 bases from V and 4 bases from J, leaving 18 bases between. Germline CDR1 reads SEHNR; CDR2 reads FQNEAQ (reference sequence). The CDR3 covers 16 residues. The CDR3 here is CASSVRGAGDYNEQFF. In DNA form, the CDR3 reads TGTGCCAGCAGCGTAAGGGGGGCCGGGGATTACAATGAGCAGTTCTTC.

The rearrangement joins TRBV4-1 to TRBJ2-1, with 11 bases matching TRBD2. The germline gives CDR1 MGHRA, CDR2 YSYEKL. Losses at the gene ends were 2 bases for V and 5 bases for J; bases not matched to a gene: 5. The CDR3 has 16 residues. The CDR3 DNA reads as TGCGCCAGCAGCCAAACTTCGGGACTAGCGGACAATGAGCAGTTCTTC. This gives the protein CASSQTSGLADNEQFF.

This clonotype has a handful of counts. The J gene is TRBJ1-5, the V gene TRBV6-1, with no clear D. V lost 6 bases and J 6 bases, leaving 15 bases between the germline ends. The length of the CDR3 is 14 residues. CDR1 and CDR2 from the germline V gene are MNHNS and SASEGT. The CDR3 bases are TGTGCCAGCAGACACTATTCGGATGCTCAGCCCCAGCATTTT. Translating it yields CASRHYSDAQPQHF.

This clonotype was seen only a few times. The chain carries TRBV20-1 and TRBJ2-3, with TRBD2 as a possible D gene (5 bases). Deletions cut 4 bases from V and 6 bases from J, with 14 bases between. The CDR3 is 13 residues long. Germline V lookup: CDR1 DFQATT, CDR2 SNEGSKA (reference sequence). CDR3 residues: CSAKGRTGDTQYF. CDR3 DNA sequence: TGCAGTGCTAAGGGCAGAACGGGGGATACGCAGTATTTT.

The V gene is TRBV5-1, the J gene TRBJ1-1; no firm D call. The CDR3 sequence is 16 residues long. Germline CDR1 is SGHRS and CDR2 is YFSETQ. Trimming took 1 base from V and 5 from J, leaving 18 bases between them. The CDR3 loop is CASSLKVLADRTEAFF. The CDR3 DNA reads as TGCGCCAGCAGCTTGAAAGTGTTGGCCGACCGGACTGAAGCTTTCTTT.

This clonotype occurred many times. The chain combines TRBV5-6 with TRBJ2-3; tentative D call: TRBD2 (7 bases). The CDR3 covers 15 residues. The germline V gene has CDR1 SGHDT and CDR2 YYEEEE. V gave up 5 bases and J gave up 1 base, with 14 bases separating them. The CDR3 sequence: CASSLGGGGTDTQYF. CDR3 nucleotide sequence: TGTGCCAGCAGTTTAGGGGGGGGCGGCACAGATACGCAGTATTTT.

V and J are TRBV28 and TRBJ2-7, with TRBD1 matching 11 bases. Germline CDR1 MDHEN, CDR2 SYDVKM. With V trimmed by 3 bases and J by 6 bases, 10 bases remained unmatched. The CDR3 totals 16 residues. CDR3 amino acids: CASSFPLRTGGREQYF. CDR3 DNA: TGTGCCAGCAGTTTTCCCCTCCGGACAGGGGGCCGCGAGCAGTACTTC.

There are a few counts of this clonotype. The V gene is TRBV7-9, the J gene TRBJ2-1, with 10 bases aligning to TRBD2. The germline gives CDR1 SEHNR, CDR2 FQNEAQ (reference sequence). This CDR3 comprises 16 residues. Trimming took 5 bases from V and 7 from J; bases not matched to a gene: 11. Here the CDR3 reads CASSPPAGLASNEQFF. The CDR3 DNA follows: TGTGCCAGCAGCCCCCCGGCGGGACTAGCGTCGAATGAGCAGTTCTTC.

This clonotype was seen a few times. V is TRBV5-5 and J is TRBJ2-1; TRBD1 matches at 7 bases. The CDR3 contains 14 residues. J was trimmed by 3 bases and V by 2 bases; bases with no gene match: 2. The V gene's germline CDR1 is SGHKS and CDR2 YYEKEE (reference sequence). CDR3 sequence (DNA): TGTGCCAGCAGCTTCCAGGGGGTCTACAATGAGCAGTTCTTC. Amino acid sequence: CASSFQGVYNEQFF.

The rearrangement links TRBV3-1 to TRBJ1-2; 7 nucleotides match TRBD1. The CDR3 spans 14 residues. The germline CDR1 and CDR2 sequences are LGHDT and YNNKEL (reference sequence). V was clipped by 6 bases and J by 5 bases; unmatched bases: 9. The CDR3 nucleotides are TGTGCCAGCAGACAACTTGGGACAGATTATGGCTACACCTTC. Protein product: CASRQLGTDYGYTF.

The chain links TRBV5-1 to TRBJ1-1, with 11 bases lining up with TRBD1. Germline assignment: CDR1 SGHRS and CDR2 YFSETQ. With 0 bases clipped from V and 10 bases from J, the junction kept 8 bases outside the gene matches. The length of the CDR3 is 15 residues. CDR3 sequence: CASSLEGQGALGAFF. CDR3 DNA: TGCGCCAGCAGCTTGGAAGGACAGGGGGCCCTTGGAGCTTTCTTT.

This chain uses TRBV28 with TRBJ2-1; D is ambiguous. The length of the CDR3 is 14 residues. Germline loops: CDR1 MDHEN, CDR2 SYDVKM. V lost 6 bases and J 6 bases, leaving 15 bases between the germline ends. The CDR3, as DNA: TGTGCCAGCAGGCAGCAGGTTATTAGCAATGAGCAGTTCTTC. Protein product: CASRQQVISNEQFF.

This clonotype was recorded many times. The gene calls are TRBV27 and TRBJ2-2, with D uncertain. Germline values: CDR1 MNHEY, CDR2 SMNVEV (reference sequence). The CDR3 consists of 12 residues. Deletions cut 3 bases from V and 3 bases from J, with 2 bases between. Here the CDR3 DNA reads TGTGCCAGCAGTTTCGACACCGGGGAGCTGTTTTTT. It translates to CASSFDTGELFF.

The chain couples TRBV4-1 to TRBJ2-7; D ambiguous. Trimming removed 0 bases from V and 0 bases from J, with 9 bases in between. Germline values: CDR1 MGHRA, CDR2 YSYEKL. CDR3 length: 15 amino acids. This CDR3 reads CASSQEWSPSYEQYF. The CDR3 bases are TGCGCCAGCAGCCAAGAGTGGAGTCCCTCCTACGAGCAGTACTTC.

The chain joins TRBV7-9 to TRBJ1-2; D gene uncertain. Germline CDR1 SEHNR, CDR2 FQNEAQ (reference sequence). The CDR3 is made up of 14 amino acids. V lost 7 bases, J lost 5 bases, and 17 bases lay in between. The CDR3 reads CASNTVTDPYGYTF. The CDR3 coding sequence is TGTGCCAGCAATACCGTTACAGATCCTTATGGCTACACCTTC.

This clonotype has only a few counts. The chain uses TRBV3-1 and TRBJ2-1; TRBD1 aligns across 11 bases. Germline CDR1 LGHDT, CDR2 YNNKEL (reference sequence). V trimming: 4 bases; J trimming: 4 bases; junction bases outside the gene matches: 9. This CDR3 spans 17 amino acids. Here the CDR3 reads CASSPFAGTGGYNEQFF. CDR3 DNA: TGTGCCAGCAGCCCTTTCGCCGGGACAGGGGGTTACAATGAGCAGTTCTTC.

The chain is built from TRBV11-3 and TRBJ2-1; TRBD1 agrees at 7 bases. V shed 3 bases and J 5 bases; nucleotides not matched to a gene: 10. CDR1 is SGHNT, CDR2 YENEEA, per germline. The CDR3 runs 16 residues. CDR3 coding DNA: TGTGCCAGCAGCTTCAGGGGGAAGGGATTCGACAATGAGCAGTTCTTC. Its protein product is CASSFRGKGFDNEQFF.

Only a few counts were recorded for this clonotype. The chain recombines TRBV5-4 with TRBJ2-3; TRBD2 matches 10 bases. The CDR3 runs to 17 residues. The germline V gene encodes CDR1 SGHNT and CDR2 YYREEE (reference sequence). V dropped 2 bases and J dropped 5; count of bases not matched to a gene: 11. CDR3 region: CASSFGSGRGKGDTQYF. The CDR3 bases are TGTGCCAGCAGCTTTGGGAGCGGGAGGGGGAAGGGAGATACGCAGTATTTT. Combining the CDR3 with reference TRBV5-4 and TRBJ2-3 gives the whole variable domain ETGVTQSPTHLIKTRGQQVTLRCSSQSGHNTVSWYQQALGQGPQFIFQYYREEENGRGNFPPRFSGLQFPNYSSELNVNALELDDSALYLCASSFGSGRGKGDTQYFGPGTRLTVL.

The rearrangement links TRBV12-3 or TRBV12-4 to TRBJ1-5; TRBD1 agrees at 7 bases. The CDR3 loop spans 15 amino acids. Trimming took 2 bases from V and 3 from J; bases not matched to a gene: 4. For the CDR3, the DNA is TGTGCCAGCAGTTTAACAGGGGTGCACAATCAGCCCCAGCATTTT. Translation gives CASSLTGVHNQPQHF.

This clonotype was counted many times. CDR3 region: CASSLVPLSYEQYF. CDR3 nucleotides: TGTGCCAGCAGCTTAGTCCCCCTCTCCTACGAGCAGTACTTC. The rearrangement joins TRBV7-8 to TRBJ2-7, with no clear D. V dropped 1 base and J dropped 0 bases, with 7 bases sitting between them. CDR3 length: 14 residues. Germline V CDR1 and CDR2: SGHVS, FQNEAQ. The complete variable domain, with remaining parts taken from reference TRBV7-8 and TRBJ2-7, reads GAGVSQSPRYKVAKRGQDVALRCDPISGHVSLFWYQQALGQGPEFLTYFQNEAQLDKSGLPSDRFFAERPEGSVSTLKIQRTQQEDSAVYLCASSLVPLSYEQYFGPGTRLTVT.